This T cell receptor beta chain stems from a study of vaccination and CD4 T cells after COVID-19. Details on this clonotype: Its antigen is still unknown.

Cultured CD4+ T cell DNA underwent sequencing with the Oncomine TCR Beta short-read assay. After culture, CD4+ T cells served as the source for genomic DNA extraction. MiXCR was run by TCRdb on the PCR reads, yielding one entry per CDR3 protein. The sample records some 10,000 distinct CDR3 sequences, under 60% being singletons. The treatment denotes: approximately 9-day PBMC culture with coronavirus spike peptide pools or control peptides (ViraFEST assay). After removal of 7 bases from V and 8 bases from J, the junction contained 5 bases not matched to a gene. The V gene's germline CDR1 is SNHLY and CDR2 FYNNEI. This CDR3 has 14 amino acids.

The clonotype comes from a human donor who had recovered from COVID-19. The rearrangement uses TRBV2 and TRBJ2-2; 12 nucleotides align to TRBD2. Sample: CD4+ T cells from blood, cultured in vitro. CDR3 loop: CASKLAGGPGELFF. The CDR3 DNA reads TGTGCCAGCAAGCTAGCGGGGGGGCCGGGGGAGCTGTTTTTT. The whole variable domain, remainder taken from reference TRBV2 and TRBJ2-2, is EPEVTQTPSHQVTQMGQEVILRCVPISNHLYFYWYRQILGQKVEFLVSFYNNEISEKSEIFDDQFSVERPDGSNFTLKIRSTKLEDSAMYFCASKLAGGPGELFFGEGSRLTVL.